Given below is one T cell receptor beta chain in context. Trimming removed 1 base at V and 1 base at J, with 10 bases between. The CDR3 consists of 15 residues. Per the germline V gene, CDR1 is MNHEY and CDR2 is SVGAGI. The data are from a study of blood T cell repertoires in COVID-19. Authors' analysis steps: Amplification with reference gene primers provided the estimates of nucleated cell counts. Measured with immunoSEQ multiplex PCR; TCRdb has only the in-frame clones, and not every one. V, J and clone size were drawn from that table, and D and trimming were deduced from the DNA. The repertoire includes some 38,000 clones, around four fifths of them detected once, and about 1.5% sits in the top ten. Enrolled during active infection, Seattle patients were then followed longitudinally.

The chain employs TRBV6-5 and TRBJ1-1; possibly TRBD1 for D (5 bases). The sequenced sample consisted of peripheral blood. This TCR was recovered from a man aged 55-75 years with COVID-19, enrolled during active disease. The CDR3 reads CASSYLGRENTEAFF. CDR3 DNA sequence: TGTGCCAGCAGTTACTTAGGCAGGGAGAACACTGAAGCTTTCTTT.